The source of this TCR beta chain is a study of T cell repertoires in cytomegalovirus infection. Germline V CDR1 and CDR2: MNHNS, SASEGT. The CDR3 consists of 16 residues. Trimming removed 10 bases from V and 4 bases from J; junction bases left unmatched: 19. TCRdb reprocessed the reads via MiXCR and lists one record per CDR3 protein. The sample records 640,000 or so distinct CDR3 sequences, roughly a third being singletons. Study outcomes and limitations: Within the response measured ex vivo, HLA-C-restricted CMV-specific TCR beta clonotypes were dominant.

About this clonotype: Its specificity is unknown.

The sample consisted of cultured PBMCs, taken from culture after CMV antigen stimulation. The TCR comes from a human donor in good health (CMV status not recorded). Some clones in this sample may be carry-over from other donors' samples. This chain connects TRBV6-1 to TRBJ2-7; TRBD1 matches 7 bases. CDR3 region: CAIHPGSWDRPYEQYF. The DNA of the CDR3 is TGTGCCATCCACCCCGGTTCGTGGGACAGACCGTACGAGCAGTACTTC.